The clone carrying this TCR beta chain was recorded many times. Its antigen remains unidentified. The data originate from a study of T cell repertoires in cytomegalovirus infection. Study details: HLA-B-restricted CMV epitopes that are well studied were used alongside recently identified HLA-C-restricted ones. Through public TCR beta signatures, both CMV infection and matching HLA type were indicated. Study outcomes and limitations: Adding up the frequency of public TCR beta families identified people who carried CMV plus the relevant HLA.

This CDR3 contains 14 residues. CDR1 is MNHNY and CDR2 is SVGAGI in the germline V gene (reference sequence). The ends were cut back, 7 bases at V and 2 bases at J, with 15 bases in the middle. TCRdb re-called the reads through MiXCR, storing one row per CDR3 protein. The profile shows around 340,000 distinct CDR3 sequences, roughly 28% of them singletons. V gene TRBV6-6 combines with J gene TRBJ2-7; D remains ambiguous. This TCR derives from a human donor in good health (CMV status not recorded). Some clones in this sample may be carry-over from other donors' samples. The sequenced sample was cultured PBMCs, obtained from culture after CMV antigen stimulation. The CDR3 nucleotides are TGTGCCAGCACGGCGGTGACCGGCCCCTACGAGCAGTACTTC. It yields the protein CASTAVTGPYEQYF.